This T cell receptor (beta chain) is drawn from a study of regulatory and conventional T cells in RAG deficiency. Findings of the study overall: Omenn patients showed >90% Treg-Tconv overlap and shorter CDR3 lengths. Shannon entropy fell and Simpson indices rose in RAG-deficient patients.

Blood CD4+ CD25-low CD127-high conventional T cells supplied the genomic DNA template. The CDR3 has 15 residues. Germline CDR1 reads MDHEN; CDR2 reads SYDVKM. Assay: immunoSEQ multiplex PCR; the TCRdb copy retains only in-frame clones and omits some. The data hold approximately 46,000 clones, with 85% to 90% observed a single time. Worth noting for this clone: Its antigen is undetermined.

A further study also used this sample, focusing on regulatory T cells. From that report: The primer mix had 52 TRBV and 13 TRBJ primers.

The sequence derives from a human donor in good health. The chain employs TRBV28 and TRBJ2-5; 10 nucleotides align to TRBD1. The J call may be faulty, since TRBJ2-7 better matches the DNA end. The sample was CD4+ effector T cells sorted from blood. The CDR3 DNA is TGTGCCAGCAGTTTATGGACAGGGGGCCAGTACGAGCAGTACTTC. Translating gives CASSLWTGGQYEQYF.